These 14 T cell receptor beta chains were all obtained from the same sample, sequenced in a study of shared clonotypes between healthy human individuals. Clones were sequenced by immunoSEQ multiplex PCR, and TCRdb holds only the in-frame ones, with some missing. This table has 1.5 million to 2.5 million clones, about 95% appearing once. Cells designated naive CD8 were CD45RO-negative and were positively selected for CCR7, with terminally differentiated effector memory CD45RA+ cells excluded. Sequencing was carried out using naive CD8+ T cells sorted from blood. The receptors were sampled from a man aged 18 to 30 in good health.

This chain connects TRBV7-2 to TRBJ2-7; D is undetermined. This CDR3 is built from 14 residues. Germline assignment: CDR1 SGHTA and CDR2 FQGNSA. V lost 5 bases, J lost 6 bases, and 17 bases lay in between. Written as DNA, the CDR3 is TGTGCCAGCAGCCCGGCCCCAGGTTATGGCGAGCAGTACTTC. Its translation is CASSPAPGYGEQYF.

The genes are TRBV27 and TRBJ1-6; tentative D call: TRBD1 (6 bases). This CDR3 has 17 amino acids. V lost 3 bases, J lost 6 bases, and 18 bases lay in between. The V gene's germline CDR1 is MNHEY and CDR2 SMNVEV (reference sequence). CDR3 nucleotide sequence: TGTGCCAGCAGTTTGCTGCCCGTGGACAGCATTAATTCACCCCTCCACTTT. Protein sequence: CASSLLPVDSINSPLHF.

The chain carries TRBV7-3 and TRBJ1-6, with 9 bases lining up with TRBD1. V was pared by 1 base and J by 11 bases, with 6 bases of the junction left unmatched. CDR1 SGHTA and CDR2 FQGTGA come from the germline V gene. The CDR3 has 15 amino acids. The CDR3 DNA is TGTGCCAGCAGCTTAAAGGGACAGGGTGGGGCACCCCTCCACTTT. It encodes CASSLKGQGGAPLHF. The entire variable domain, with the rest obtained from reference TRBV7-3 and TRBJ1-6, is as follows: GAGVSQTPSNKVTEKGKYVELRCDPISGHTALYWYRQSLGQGPEFLIYFQGTGAADDSGLPNDRFFAVRPEGSVSTLKIQRTERGDSAVYLCASSLKGQGGAPLHFGNGTRLTVT.

The chain is built from TRBV6-1 and TRBJ2-2; D remains unclear. V gave up 7 bases and J gave up 1 base, with 10 bases separating them. The CDR3 sequence is 14 residues long. CDR1 is MNHNS, CDR2 SASEGT, per germline. This CDR3 is CASISTVNTGELFF. CDR3 in DNA: TGTGCCAGCATTTCCACAGTGAACACCGGGGAGCTGTTTTTT.

The gene calls are TRBV4-3 and TRBJ2-7; 10 positions match TRBD1. Trimming cost V 4 bases and J 6 bases; bases outside gene matches: 6. The CDR3 is 14 residues long. The V gene's germline CDR1 is LGHNA and CDR2 YSLEER. The chain's CDR3 is CASSLLTGGGEQYF. As DNA, the CDR3 is TGCGCCAGCAGCCTCTTGACAGGGGGCGGCGAGCAGTACTTC.

The chain has TRBV13 and TRBJ2-7; 10 bases map to TRBD1. The ends lost 5 bases at V and 4 bases at J; junction bases unmatched: 8. This CDR3 has 15 residues. CDR1 is PRHDT and CDR2 is FYEKMQ in the germline V gene (reference sequence). The CDR3 DNA reads TGTGCCAGCAGCACAGAGGGGACAGGGGTGTACGAGCAGTACTTC. Encoded protein: CASSTEGTGVYEQYF.

The rearrangement links TRBV6-6 to TRBJ2-1; no firm D call. Trimming took 2 bases from V and 9 from J, leaving 8 bases between them. CDR3 length: 12 amino acids. The germline CDR1 and CDR2 sequences are MNHNY and SVGAGI (reference sequence). CDR3 in amino acids: CASSYESFEQFF. The CDR3 DNA reads TGTGCCAGCAGTTACGAATCATTTGAGCAGTTCTTC.

V and J are TRBV28 and TRBJ1-1; 10 bases fit TRBD1. The CDR3 runs to 16 residues. Losses at the gene ends were 3 bases for V and 4 bases for J; bases not matched to a gene: 8. The germline V gene encodes CDR1 MDHEN and CDR2 SYDVKM. The CDR3 nucleotides read TGTGCCAGCAGTTTCCCCAGGACAGGGGGAGGCACTGAAGCTTTCTTT. Translated, it gives CASSFPRTGGGTEAFF.

The rearrangement joins TRBV9 to TRBJ1-2, with D perhaps matching TRBD1 (6 bases). Looked up from germline, CDR1 is SGDLS and CDR2 is YYNGEE. Trimming stripped 3 bases from V and 8 bases from J, with 11 bases between. This CDR3 comprises 12 residues. The chain's CDR3 is CASSGGQPGYTF. CDR3 in DNA: TGTGCCAGCAGCGGAGGACAGCCCGGCTACACCTTC. The variable domain in full, completed from reference TRBV9 and TRBJ1-2, reads DSGVTQTPKHLITATGQRVTLRCSPRSGDLSVYWYQQSLDQGLQFLIQYYNGEERAKGNILERFSAQQFPDLHSELNLSSLELGDSALYFCASSGGQPGYTFGSGTRLTVV.

Concerning this clone: Other nucleotide sequences in the sample specify the same CDR3. This chain's CDR3 is CASSFFSSYEQYF. CDR3 nucleotides: TGTGCCAGCAGCTTTTTTTCTAGCTACGAGCAGTACTTC. The genes are TRBV7-9 and TRBJ2-7; D ambiguous. CDR3 size: 13 residues. V was pared by 3 bases and J by 3 bases, with 9 bases between. The V gene's germline CDR1 is SEHNR and CDR2 FQNEAQ (reference sequence).

This rearrangement joins TRBV9 to TRBJ2-1; D is ambiguous. Germline V CDR1 and CDR2: SGDLS, YYNGEE. Trimming stripped 4 bases from V and 2 bases from J, with 13 bases between. The CDR3 covers 15 residues. The CDR3 coding sequence is TGTGCCAGCAGCCCAGAGGCTGAGCCCTACAATGAGCAGTTCTTC. The encoded protein is CASSPEAEPYNEQFF.

Points on this clone: Other DNA variants within this sample encode the same CDR3. The rearrangement uses TRBV6-5 and TRBJ1-5; D uncertain. Between the trimmed V and J ends, which lost 2 bases and 7 bases, there was a span of 9 bases. The germline CDR1 and CDR2 sequences are MNHEY and SVGAGI. This CDR3 comprises 13 residues. The CDR3 region has the DNA TGTGCCAGCAGTTACGGGCGAGGACAGCCCCAGCATTTT. This codes for CASSYGRGQPQHF.

Concerning this clone itself: At the DNA level, this CDR3 is encoded by other sequences in the same sample as well. The rearrangement joins TRBV6-5 to TRBJ2-5; unclear D gene. This CDR3 region has 12 residues. Germline lookup yields CDR1 MNHEY and CDR2 SVGAGI. V lost 0 bases and J 5 bases, leaving 4 bases between the germline ends. This CDR3 reads CASSYSPETQYF. Here the CDR3 DNA reads TGTGCCAGCAGTTACTCTCCCGAGACCCAGTACTTC.

The chain combines TRBV27 with TRBJ2-7; 9 nucleotides line up with TRBD1. Germline trimming cut 3 bases from V and 5 bases from J; bases unmatched to any gene: 11. CDR3 length equals 16 residues. Germline V gene sequence: CDR1 MNHEY, CDR2 SMNVEV (reference sequence). Here the CDR3 reads CASSFRSGQGSNEQYF. In nucleotides, the CDR3 is TGTGCCAGCAGTTTCCGTTCGGGACAGGGTAGCAACGAGCAGTACTTC.